This TCR beta chain was found in a study of T-cell reconstitution after alpha-beta-depleted transplantation in children. The TCRbeta library was prepared with unique molecular identifiers. MiXCR, run by TCRdb on the PCR reads, gives a single entry per CDR3 protein. The sample shows 300,000 to 350,000 distinct CDR3 sequences, approximately 20% of them seen only once. Regarding the study as a whole: By about two months after transplant, alpha-beta T cells reportedly arose from several hundred graft clones that had expanded.

This clonotype occurred a few times. The antigen is not known. Germline CDR1 is MNHNS and CDR2 is SASEGT. The J segment lost 4 bases and the V segment lost 5 bases, leaving 6 bases of the junction unmatched. This CDR3 has 14 residues. This specimen was PBMCs, mostly from graft donor cells, taken 180 days after TCRalphabeta/CD19-depleted stem cell transplant. This sequence joins TRBV6-1 and TRBJ1-2; TRBD1 matches 8 bases. This clonotype was sampled from a male patient between 5 and 17 years old who had a stem cell transplant for acute lymphoblastic leukemia, so the T cells may come from the graft donor. This chain's CDR3 is CASSPIDRGYGYTF. As DNA, the CDR3 is TGTGCCAGCAGTCCCATCGACAGGGGCTATGGCTACACCTTC.